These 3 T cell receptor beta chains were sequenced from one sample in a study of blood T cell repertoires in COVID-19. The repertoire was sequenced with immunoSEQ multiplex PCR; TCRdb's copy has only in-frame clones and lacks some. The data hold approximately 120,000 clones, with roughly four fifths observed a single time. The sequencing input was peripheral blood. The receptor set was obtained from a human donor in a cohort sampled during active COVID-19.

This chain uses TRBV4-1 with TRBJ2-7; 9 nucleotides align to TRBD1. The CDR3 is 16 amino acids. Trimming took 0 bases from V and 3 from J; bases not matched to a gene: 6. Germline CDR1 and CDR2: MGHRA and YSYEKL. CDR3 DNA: TGCGCCAGCAGCCAAGATATTGGGACAGGGAACTACGAGCAGTACTTC. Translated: CASSQDIGTGNYEQYF.

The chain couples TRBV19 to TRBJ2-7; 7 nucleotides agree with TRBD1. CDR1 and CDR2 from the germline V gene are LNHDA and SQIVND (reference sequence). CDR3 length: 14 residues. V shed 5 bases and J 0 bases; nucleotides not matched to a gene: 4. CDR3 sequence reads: CASSGAGGSYEQYF. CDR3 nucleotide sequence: TGTGCCAGTAGTGGCGCAGGGGGCTCCTACGAGCAGTACTTC.

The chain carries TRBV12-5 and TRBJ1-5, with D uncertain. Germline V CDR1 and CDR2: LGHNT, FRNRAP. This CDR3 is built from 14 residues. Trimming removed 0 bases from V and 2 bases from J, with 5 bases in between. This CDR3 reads CASGLVRGNQPQHF. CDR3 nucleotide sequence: TGTGCTAGTGGTTTGGTACGGGGCAATCAGCCCCAGCATTTT.